The clone carrying this TCR beta chain appeared a single time. Its antigen is not known. This sample was taken from a study of CD8+ T cells in alopecia areata. Study overall: Scoring treated patients' severity relied on the percentage of scalp area affected.

This sample's treatment: oral pan-JAK inhibitor, 5-10 mg twice daily. cDNA serving as the sequencing template came from extracted, reverse transcribed RNA. Produced via immunoSEQ multiplex PCR; TCRdb's table is partial and in-frame only. The sample yields roughly 100,000 clones, roughly three fifths seen once. This CDR3 region has 13 residues. CDR1 and CDR2 from the germline V gene are SGHAT and FQDESV (reference sequence). V was pared by 3 bases and J by 5 bases, with 10 bases between. General study results and limits: Researchers reported that TCR sharing among patients proved less clear than in mice, possibly HLA-linked. While patients received tofacitinib, many expanded lesional clones remained present in scalp and blood.

The source is a human donor with alopecia areata. This specimen consisted of CD8+ T cells sorted from blood, obtained at week 4, from a patient treated with tofacitinib. The chain uses TRBV11-1 and TRBJ1-1; no definite D call. The CDR3 DNA reads as TGTGCCAGCAGCTTGTCATGGGAAACTGAAGCTTTCTTT. Its translation is CASSLSWETEAFF.